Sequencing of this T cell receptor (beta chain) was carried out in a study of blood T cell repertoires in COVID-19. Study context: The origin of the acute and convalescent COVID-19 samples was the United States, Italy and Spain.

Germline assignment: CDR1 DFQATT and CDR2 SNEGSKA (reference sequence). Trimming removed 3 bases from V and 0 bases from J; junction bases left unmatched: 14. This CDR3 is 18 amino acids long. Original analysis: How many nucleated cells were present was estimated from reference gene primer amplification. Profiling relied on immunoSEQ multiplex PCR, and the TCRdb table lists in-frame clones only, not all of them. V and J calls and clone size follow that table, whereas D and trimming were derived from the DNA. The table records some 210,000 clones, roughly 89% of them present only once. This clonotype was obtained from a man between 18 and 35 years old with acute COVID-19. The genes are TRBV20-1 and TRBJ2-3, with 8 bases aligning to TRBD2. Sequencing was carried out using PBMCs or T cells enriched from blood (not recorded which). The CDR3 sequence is CSASLPSGRIGSTDTQYF. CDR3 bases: TGCAGTGCTAGTTTGCCCAGCGGGAGAATTGGGAGCACAGATACGCAGTATTTT.